These T cell receptor beta chains were read from a single sample in a study of identical twins. Each CDR3 protein gets one entry after TCRdb re-called the 5' RACE reads with MiXCR. The table includes hundreds of thousands of distinct CDR3 sequences, around an eighth detected once. These data were likewise used in another study, on yellow fever vaccine responses in identical twins.

The specimen was PBMCs. The receptors stem from a woman under 30 in good health. CDR3s include the opening cysteine and the closing phenylalanine or tryptophan. D genes are given only for firm matches. Clone size is shown for a subset of rows, as once, few, many or a class of expanded clone.

abundance: NA
j_gene: TRBJ2-2
d_gene: TRBD1
v_gene: TRBV10-2
CDR3aa: CASSEGQGNIGELFF
CDR3nt: TGCGCCAGCAGTGAGGGACAGGGGAACATCGGGGAGCTGTTTTTT

abundance: many
j_gene: TRBJ2-3
d_gene: NA
v_gene: TRBV10-1
CDR3aa: CASSEVASTDTQYF
CDR3nt: TGCGCCAGCAGTGAGGTGGCTAGCACAGATACGCAGTATTTT

abundance: NA
j_gene: TRBJ1-2
d_gene: TRBD1
v_gene: TRBV15
CDR3aa: CATSREGIGTGANYGYTF
CDR3nt: TGTGCCACCAGCAGAGAAGGAATCGGGACAGGGGCTAACTATGGCTACACCTTC

abundance: many
j_gene: TRBJ2-3
d_gene: NA
v_gene: TRBV7-9
CDR3aa: CASSLSGSLVTDTQYF
CDR3nt: TGTGCCAGCAGCTTATCTGGGTCCCTAGTCACAGATACGCAGTATTTT

abundance: many
j_gene: TRBJ1-1
d_gene: NA
v_gene: TRBV7-9
CDR3aa: CASSLGRPATF
CDR3nt: TGTGCCAGCAGCTTAGGCCGACCGGCGACCTTT

abundance: NA
j_gene: TRBJ2-3
d_gene: TRBD2
v_gene: TRBV20-1
CDR3aa: CSARAPSGSTDTQYF
CDR3nt: TGCAGTGCCCGCGCCCCTAGCGGGAGCACAGATACGCAGTATTTT

abundance: NA
j_gene: TRBJ2-1
d_gene: TRBD2
v_gene: TRBV6-1
CDR3aa: CASRGAGTSGINEQFF
CDR3nt: TGTGCCAGCAGAGGAGCCGGGACTAGCGGTATAAATGAGCAGTTCTTC

abundance: many
j_gene: TRBJ1-5
d_gene: NA
v_gene: TRBV12-3/TRBV12-4
CDR3aa: CASSTQGQGQPQHF
CDR3nt: TGTGCCAGCAGCACCCAGGGCCAAGGTCAGCCCCAGCATTTT

abundance: many
j_gene: TRBJ2-1
d_gene: TRBD2
v_gene: TRBV4-1
CDR3aa: CASSQTSGSSYNEQFF
CDR3nt: TGCGCCAGCAGCCAAACTAGCGGGAGTAGTTACAATGAGCAGTTCTTC

abundance: NA
j_gene: TRBJ2-1
d_gene: TRBD2
v_gene: TRBV11-2
CDR3aa: CASSPRTSGALTNEQFF
CDR3nt: TGTGCCAGCAGCCCCCGGACTAGCGGCGCCCTTACTAATGAGCAGTTCTTC

abundance: NA
j_gene: TRBJ1-2
d_gene: TRBD1
v_gene: TRBV7-9
CDR3aa: CASSLGSRGPYGYTF
CDR3nt: TGTGCCAGCAGCTTAGGAAGCAGGGGGCCCTATGGCTACACCTTC

abundance: many
j_gene: TRBJ2-3
d_gene: NA
v_gene: TRBV7-2
CDR3aa: CASSPPGVGTDTQYF
CDR3nt: TGTGCCAGCAGCCCCCCTGGGGTTGGCACAGATACGCAGTATTTT

abundance: few
j_gene: TRBJ1-2
d_gene: TRBD1
v_gene: TRBV7-2
CDR3aa: CASSLIGQGAGYTF
CDR3nt: TGTGCCAGCAGCTTGATAGGTCAGGGGGCAGGCTACACCTTC

abundance: few
j_gene: TRBJ2-3
d_gene: NA
v_gene: TRBV6-2/TRBV6-3
CDR3aa: CASSSLTAPKRSVTQYF
CDR3nt: TGTGCCAGCAGCTCTCTGACAGCGCCCAAACGTTCGGTGACGCAGTATTTT

abundance: NA
j_gene: TRBJ2-2
d_gene: TRBD2
v_gene: TRBV12-5
CDR3aa: CASGLSPGGLAGPANTGELFF
CDR3nt: TGTGCTAGTGGTTTGTCCCCTGGGGGACTAGCGGGCCCAGCGAACACCGGGGAGCTGTTTTTT

abundance: NA
j_gene: TRBJ2-1
d_gene: NA
v_gene: TRBV27
CDR3aa: CASSLSGGNSYNEQFF
CDR3nt: TGTGCCAGCAGTTTATCGGGGGGAAACTCCTACAATGAGCAGTTCTTC

abundance: NA
j_gene: TRBJ2-1
d_gene: TRBD1
v_gene: TRBV5-1
CDR3aa: CASSWDRDGYNEQFF
CDR3nt: TGCGCCAGCAGCTGGGACAGGGATGGCTACAATGAGCAGTTCTTC

abundance: NA
j_gene: TRBJ2-5
d_gene: NA
v_gene: TRBV27
CDR3aa: CASSSQRTRGVGGPAETQYF
CDR3nt: TGTGCCAGCAGTTCGCAACGAACAAGGGGGGTGGGGGGTCCGGCAGAGACCCAGTACTTC

abundance: few
j_gene: TRBJ2-2
d_gene: NA
v_gene: TRBV7-8
CDR3aa: CASSPGLRGELFF
CDR3nt: TGTGCCAGCAGTCCCGGACTCCGCGGGGAGCTGTTTTTT

abundance: many
j_gene: TRBJ1-1
d_gene: NA
v_gene: TRBV4-1
CDR3aa: CASSQEARNTEAFF
CDR3nt: TGCGCCAGCAGCCAAGAGGCACGGAACACTGAAGCTTTCTTT